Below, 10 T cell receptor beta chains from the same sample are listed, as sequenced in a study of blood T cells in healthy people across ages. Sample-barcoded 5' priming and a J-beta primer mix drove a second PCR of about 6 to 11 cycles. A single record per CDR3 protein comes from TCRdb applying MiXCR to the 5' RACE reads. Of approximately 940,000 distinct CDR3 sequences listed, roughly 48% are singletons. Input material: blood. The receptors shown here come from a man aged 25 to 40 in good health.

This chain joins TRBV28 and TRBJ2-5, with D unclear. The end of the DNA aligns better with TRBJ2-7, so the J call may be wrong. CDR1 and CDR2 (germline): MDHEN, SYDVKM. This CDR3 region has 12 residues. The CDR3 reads CASSLFRYEQYF. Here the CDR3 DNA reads TGTGCCAGCAGTTTGTTCCGCTACGAGCAGTACTTC.

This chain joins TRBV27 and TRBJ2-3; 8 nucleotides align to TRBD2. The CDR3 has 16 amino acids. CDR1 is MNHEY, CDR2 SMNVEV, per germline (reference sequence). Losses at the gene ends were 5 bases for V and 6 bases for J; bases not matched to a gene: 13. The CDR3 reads CASSPTIGGAFDTQYF. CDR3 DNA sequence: TGTGCCAGCAGTCCGACAATCGGGGGGGCCTTCGATACGCAGTATTTT.

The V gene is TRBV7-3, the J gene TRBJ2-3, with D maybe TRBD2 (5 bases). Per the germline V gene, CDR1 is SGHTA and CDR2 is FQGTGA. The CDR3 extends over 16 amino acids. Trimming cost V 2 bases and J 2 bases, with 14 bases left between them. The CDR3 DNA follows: TGTGCCAGCAGCTTATACGGTAGCGCGAACACAGATACGCAGTATTTT. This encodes CASSLYGSANTDTQYF. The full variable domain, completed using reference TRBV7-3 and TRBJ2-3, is GAGVSQTPSNKVTEKGKYVELRCDPISGHTALYWYRQSLGQGPEFLIYFQGTGAADDSGLPNDRFFAVRPEGSVSTLKIQRTERGDSAVYLCASSLYGSANTDTQYFGPGTRLTVL.

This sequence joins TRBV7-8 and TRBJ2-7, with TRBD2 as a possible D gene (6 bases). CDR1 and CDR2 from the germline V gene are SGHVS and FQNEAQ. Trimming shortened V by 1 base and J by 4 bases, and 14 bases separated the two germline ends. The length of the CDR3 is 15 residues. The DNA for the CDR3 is TGTGCCAGCAGCTTAGTGCGGGGCGGGGTGTACGAGCAGTACTTC. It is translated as CASSLVRGGVYEQYF.

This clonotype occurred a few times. CDR3 loop: CATREHNYGYTF. The CDR3 nucleotides are TGTGCCACCCGGGAACACAACTATGGCTACACCTTC. The chain has TRBV6-5 and TRBJ1-2; D not certain. The germline CDR1 and CDR2 sequences are MNHEY and SVGAGI. The germline V and J ends were trimmed by 10 bases and 2 bases, with 11 bases remaining between them. The CDR3 spans 12 residues.

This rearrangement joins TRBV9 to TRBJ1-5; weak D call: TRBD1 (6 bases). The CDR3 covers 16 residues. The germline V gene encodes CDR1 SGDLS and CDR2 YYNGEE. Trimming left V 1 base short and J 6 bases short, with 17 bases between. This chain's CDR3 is CASSVIAGAISQPQHF. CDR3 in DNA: TGTGCCAGCAGCGTAATTGCAGGGGCGATAAGTCAGCCCCAGCATTTT.

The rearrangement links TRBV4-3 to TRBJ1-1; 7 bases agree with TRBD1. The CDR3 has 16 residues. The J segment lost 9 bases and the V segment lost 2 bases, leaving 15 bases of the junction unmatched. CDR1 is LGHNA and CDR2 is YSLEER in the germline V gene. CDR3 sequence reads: CASSQMVHGTASQAFF. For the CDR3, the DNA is TGCGCCAGCAGCCAAATGGTCCACGGGACAGCATCTCAAGCTTTCTTT.

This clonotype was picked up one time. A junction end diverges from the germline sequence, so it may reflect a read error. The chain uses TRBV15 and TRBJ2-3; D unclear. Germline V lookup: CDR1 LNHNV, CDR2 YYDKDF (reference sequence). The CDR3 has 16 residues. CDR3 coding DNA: TGTGCCACCAGCAGCCCGGGCAGCTTAAGCACAGATACGCGGTATTTT. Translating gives CATSSPGSLSTDTRYF.

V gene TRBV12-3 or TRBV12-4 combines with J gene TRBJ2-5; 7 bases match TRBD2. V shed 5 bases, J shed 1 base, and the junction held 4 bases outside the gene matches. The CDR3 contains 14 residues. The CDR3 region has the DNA TGTGCCAGCAGTCCTAGCGGTATCCAAGAGACCCAGTACTTC. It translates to CASSPSGIQETQYF.

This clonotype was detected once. The CDR3 sequence is CSARRGQVGQPQHF. The CDR3 DNA sequence: TGCAGTGCTAGAAGGGGACAGGTGGGGCAGCCCCAGCATTTT. The chain has TRBV20-1 and TRBJ1-5; TRBD1 aligns across 8 bases. The germline V gene has CDR1 DFQATT and CDR2 SNEGSKA (reference sequence). With 2 bases clipped from V and 7 bases from J, the junction kept 7 bases outside the gene matches. The CDR3 spans 14 residues.